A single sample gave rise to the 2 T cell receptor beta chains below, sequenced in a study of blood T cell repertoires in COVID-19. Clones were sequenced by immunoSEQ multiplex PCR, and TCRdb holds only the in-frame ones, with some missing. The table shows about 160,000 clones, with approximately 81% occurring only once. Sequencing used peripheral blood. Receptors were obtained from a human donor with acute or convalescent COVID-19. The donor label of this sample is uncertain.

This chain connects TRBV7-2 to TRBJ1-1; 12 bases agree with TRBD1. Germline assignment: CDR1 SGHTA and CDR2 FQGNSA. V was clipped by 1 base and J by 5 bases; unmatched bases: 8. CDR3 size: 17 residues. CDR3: CASSLVGTGGGNTEAFF. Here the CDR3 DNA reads TGTGCCAGCAGCTTAGTAGGGACAGGGGGCGGAAATACTGAAGCTTTCTTT.

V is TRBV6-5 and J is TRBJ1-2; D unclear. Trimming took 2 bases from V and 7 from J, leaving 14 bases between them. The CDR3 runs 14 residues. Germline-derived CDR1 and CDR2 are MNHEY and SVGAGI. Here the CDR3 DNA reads TGTGCCAGCAGTTACGGGCTTGGGTCGGCTGGCTACACCTTC. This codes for CASSYGLGSAGYTF.